Listed below are T cell receptor beta chains from one sample, sequenced in a study of blood T cell repertoires in COVID-19. TCRdb keeps only in-frame clones here, not all; method: immunoSEQ multiplex PCR. Of roughly 29,000 clones in the sample, over 70% were seen once. The sequencing input was peripheral blood. These receptors were obtained from a woman in her sixties with acute or convalescent COVID-19. Each CDR3 is given with its conserved first and last residue. The order of the fields is J gene, D gene, V gene, clone size, CDR3 protein, CDR3 DNA. A D gene is named only where the DNA matches it firmly. Size tells how often a clone was seen (once, few, many) or the class of an expanded clone, and some rows leave it out.

j_call: TRBJ2-3
d_call: TRBD2
v_call: TRBV28
clone_size: -
cdr3_aa: CATQTSSLHF
cdr3_nt: TGTGCGACACAGACTAGCAGTTTGCATTTT

j_call: TRBJ2-3
d_call: TRBD2
v_call: TRBV5-6
clone_size: -
cdr3_aa: CASSLRGTSGNTDTQYF
cdr3_nt: TGTGCCAGCAGCTTGAGGGGGACTAGCGGCAACACAGATACGCAGTATTTT

j_call: TRBJ1-5
d_call: TRBD1
v_call: TRBV24-1
clone_size: -
cdr3_aa: CATGDRGNQPQHF
cdr3_nt: TGTGCCACCGGGGACAGGGGCAATCAGCCCCAGCATTTT

j_call: TRBJ2-7
d_call: TRBD1
v_call: TRBV5-1
clone_size: -
cdr3_aa: CASSLARDRGGEQYF
cdr3_nt: TGCGCCAGCAGCTTGGCCAGGGACAGGGGTGGCGAGCAGTACTTC

j_call: TRBJ2-5
d_call: TRBD2
v_call: TRBV7-2
clone_size: few
cdr3_aa: CASSSRVAGETQYF
cdr3_nt: TGTGCCAGCAGCTCCCGGGTAGCGGGGGAGACCCAGTACTTC

j_call: TRBJ2-5
d_call: TRBD2
v_call: TRBV5-1
clone_size: -
cdr3_aa: CASSLLGLAGIETQYF
cdr3_nt: TGCGCCAGCAGCTTGTTGGGACTAGCGGGGATAGAGACCCAGTACTTC

j_call: TRBJ1-5
d_call: -
v_call: TRBV10-3
clone_size: -
cdr3_aa: CAISGEGGSQPQHF
cdr3_nt: TGTGCCATCAGTGGGGAGGGAGGGAGTCAGCCCCAGCATTTT

j_call: TRBJ1-5
d_call: TRBD1
v_call: TRBV9
clone_size: -
cdr3_aa: CASSVGGQGNQPQHF
cdr3_nt: TGTGCCAGCAGCGTAGGGGGACAGGGGAATCAGCCCCAGCATTTT

j_call: TRBJ2-7
d_call: -
v_call: TRBV15
clone_size: -
cdr3_aa: CATSRDPGTEQYF
cdr3_nt: TGTGCCACCAGCAGAGATCCCGGGACAGAGCAGTACTTC

j_call: TRBJ1-2
d_call: TRBD1
v_call: TRBV28
clone_size: -
cdr3_aa: CASSLGGGDYYGYTF
cdr3_nt: TGTGCCAGCAGTTTAGGAGGGGGCGATTACTATGGCTACACCTTC

j_call: TRBJ2-7
d_call: -
v_call: TRBV28
clone_size: -
cdr3_aa: CASSIAYEQYF
cdr3_nt: TGTGCCAGCAGTATAGCCTACGAGCAGTACTTC

j_call: TRBJ1-4
d_call: TRBD1
v_call: TRBV6-6
clone_size: -
cdr3_aa: CASSYSGRGREKLFF
cdr3_nt: TGTGCCAGCAGTTACTCGGGCAGGGGGCGCGAAAAACTGTTTTTT

j_call: TRBJ1-4
d_call: -
v_call: TRBV3-1/TRBV3-2
clone_size: -
cdr3_aa: CASTSQGREKLFF
cdr3_nt: TGTGCCAGCACCTCACAGGGTAGAGAAAAACTGTTTTTT

j_call: TRBJ2-1
d_call: TRBD2
v_call: TRBV2
clone_size: -
cdr3_aa: CASSALAGLTNEQFF
cdr3_nt: TGTGCCAGCAGCGCGCTAGCGGGGCTTACCAATGAGCAGTTCTTC

j_call: TRBJ2-4
d_call: -
v_call: TRBV6-5
clone_size: -
cdr3_aa: CASSYSHTGAKNIQYF
cdr3_nt: TGTGCCAGCAGTTACTCGCACACAGGGGCCAAAAACATTCAGTACTTC

j_call: TRBJ2-7
d_call: -
v_call: TRBV19
clone_size: -
cdr3_aa: CASRHQGGPYEQYF
cdr3_nt: TGTGCCAGTAGACACCAGGGGGGCCCCTACGAGCAGTACTTC